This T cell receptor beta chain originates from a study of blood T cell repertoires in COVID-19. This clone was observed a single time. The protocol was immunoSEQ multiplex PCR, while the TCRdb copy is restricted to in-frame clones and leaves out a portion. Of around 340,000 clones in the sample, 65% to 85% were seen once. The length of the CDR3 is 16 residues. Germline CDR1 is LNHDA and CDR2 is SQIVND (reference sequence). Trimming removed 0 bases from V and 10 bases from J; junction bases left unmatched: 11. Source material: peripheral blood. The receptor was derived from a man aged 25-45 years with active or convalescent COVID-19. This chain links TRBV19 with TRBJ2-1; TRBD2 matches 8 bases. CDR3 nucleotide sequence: TGTGCCAGTAGTATAGAGGGGACTAGTGGGATCAGAGAGCAGTTCTTC. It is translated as CASSIEGTSGIREQFF.